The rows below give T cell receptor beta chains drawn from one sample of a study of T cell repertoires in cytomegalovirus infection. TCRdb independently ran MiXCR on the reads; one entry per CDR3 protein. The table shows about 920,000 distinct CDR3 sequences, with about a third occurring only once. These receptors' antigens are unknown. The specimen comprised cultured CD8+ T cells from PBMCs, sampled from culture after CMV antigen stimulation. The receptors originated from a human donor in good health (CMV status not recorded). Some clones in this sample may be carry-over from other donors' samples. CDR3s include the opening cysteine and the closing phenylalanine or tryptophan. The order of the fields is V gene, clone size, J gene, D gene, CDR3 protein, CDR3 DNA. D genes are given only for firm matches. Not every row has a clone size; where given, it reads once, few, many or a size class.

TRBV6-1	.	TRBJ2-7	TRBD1	CASSTPGTGWYEQYF	TGTGCCAGCAGTACCCCCGGGACAGGGTGGTACGAGCAGTACTTC
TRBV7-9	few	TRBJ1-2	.	CASSLEGDRGYTF	TGTGCCAGCAGCTTAGAGGGAGACAGGGGCTACACCTTC
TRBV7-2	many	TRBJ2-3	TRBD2	CASSFLAGGSSADTQYF	TGTGCCAGCAGCTTCCTAGCGGGGGGCTCCAGCGCAGATACGCAGTATTTT
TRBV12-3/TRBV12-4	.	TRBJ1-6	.	CAGRHGRDDSPLHF	TGTGCCGGCAGACACGGACGGGATGATTCACCCCTCCACTTT
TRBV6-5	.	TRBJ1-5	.	CASSYGLGGQPQHF	TGTGCCAGCAGTTACGGCTTAGGAGGACAGCCCCAGCATTTT
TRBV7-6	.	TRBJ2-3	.	CASSLGGGRASDTQYF	TGTGCCAGCAGCTTAGGAGGAGGGCGGGCGTCGGATACGCAGTATTTT
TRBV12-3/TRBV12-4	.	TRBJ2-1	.	CATFRGEQFF	TGTGCCACTTTTCGAGGTGAGCAGTTCTTC
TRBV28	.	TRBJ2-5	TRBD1	CASSLWDRGSQETQYF	TGTGCCAGCAGTTTATGGGACAGGGGATCCCAAGAGACCCAGTACTTC
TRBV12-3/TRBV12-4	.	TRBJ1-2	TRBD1	CASSSGTGFRGYGYTF	TGTGCCAGCAGCTCCGGGACAGGGTTTCGCGGCTATGGCTACACCTTC
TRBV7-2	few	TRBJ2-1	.	CASSDRGDNSYNEQFF	TGTGCCAGCAGCGATCGGGGGGACAACTCCTACAATGAGCAGTTCTTC
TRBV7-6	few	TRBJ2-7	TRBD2	CASSLQSRGDHEQYF	TGTGCCAGCAGCCTCCAATCGCGGGGGGACCACGAGCAGTACTTC
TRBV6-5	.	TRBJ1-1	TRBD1	CASSYSGQGLIHTEAFF	TGTGCCAGCAGTTACTCGGGACAGGGATTGATTCACACTGAAGCTTTCTTT
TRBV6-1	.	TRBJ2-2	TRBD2	CARTGEGEGTGELFF	TGTGCCAGGACGGGGGAAGGGGAGGGCACCGGGGAGCTGTTTTTT
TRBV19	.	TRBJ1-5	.	CASTEGYGNQPQHF	TGTGCCAGTACCGAGGGGTATGGGAATCAGCCCCAGCATTTT
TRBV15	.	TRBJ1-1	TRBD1	CATSFRTGEADTEAFF	TGTGCCACCAGCTTCCGGACAGGGGAAGCGGACACTGAAGCTTTCTTT
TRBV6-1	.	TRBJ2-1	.	CASSYQGSSYNEQFF	TGTGCCAGCAGTTACCAGGGTAGCTCCTACAATGAGCAGTTCTTC
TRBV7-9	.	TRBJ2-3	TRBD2	CASSPPMERGGLTDTQYF	TGTGCCAGCAGCCCCCCAATGGAGCGGGGGGGCCTCACAGATACGCAGTATTTT
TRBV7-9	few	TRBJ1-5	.	CASSLGAWGQPQHF	TGTGCCAGCAGCTTAGGGGCCTGGGGCCAGCCCCAGCATTTT
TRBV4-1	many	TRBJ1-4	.	CASSQGRTGGDEKLFF	TGCGCCAGCAGCCAAGGACGGACCGGTGGGGATGAAAAACTGTTTTTT
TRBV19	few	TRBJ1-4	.	CASSITRTRRPLQEKLFF	TGTGCCAGTAGTATAACTCGAACCAGACGGCCGTTACAGGAAAAACTGTTTTTT
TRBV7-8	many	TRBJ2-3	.	CASSLEGGTDTQYF	TGTGCCAGCAGCTTGGAGGGGGGCACAGATACGCAGTATTTT
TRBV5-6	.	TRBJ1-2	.	CASSPRNRNYGYTF	TGTGCCAGCAGCCCCAGGAACAGGAACTATGGCTACACCTTC
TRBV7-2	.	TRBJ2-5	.	CASSLAGTNQETQYF	TGTGCCAGCAGCTTAGCAGGTACCAACCAAGAGACCCAGTACTTC
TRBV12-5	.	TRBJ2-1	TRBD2	CASAPLTSGYNEQFF	TGTGCTAGTGCCCCACTGACTAGCGGGTACAATGAGCAGTTCTTC
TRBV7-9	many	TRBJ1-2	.	CASSPPQGSYGYTF	TGTGCCAGCAGCCCGCCCCAGGGATCCTATGGCTACACCTTC
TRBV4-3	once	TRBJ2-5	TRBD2	CASSQGSGGPQETQYF	TGCGCCAGCAGCCAGGGTAGCGGGGGGCCTCAAGAGACCCAGTACTTC
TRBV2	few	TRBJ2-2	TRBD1	CASGRQGGNGELFF	TGTGCCAGCGGGCGACAGGGGGGCAACGGGGAGCTGTTTTTT
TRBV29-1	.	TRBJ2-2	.	CSVDGHPNTGELFF	TGCAGCGTCGATGGGCACCCCAACACCGGGGAGCTGTTTTTT
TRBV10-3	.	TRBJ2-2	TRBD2	CAIRTGTSGSNTGELFF	TGTGCCATCAGGACCGGGACTAGCGGATCCAACACCGGGGAGCTGTTTTTT
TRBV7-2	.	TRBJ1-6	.	CASRPRQEPPGNSPLHF	TGTGCCAGCAGGCCCAGACAGGAACCCCCCGGGAATTCACCCCTCCACTTT
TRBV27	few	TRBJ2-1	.	CASSFYRTDEQFF	TGTGCCAGCAGTTTTTACCGGACGGATGAGCAGTTCTTC
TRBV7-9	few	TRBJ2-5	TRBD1	CASRRADRGQQETQYF	TGTGCCAGCAGACGTGCTGACAGGGGGCAACAAGAGACCCAGTACTTC
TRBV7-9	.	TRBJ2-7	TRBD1	CASPGPGQEASAEQYF	TGTGCCAGCCCCGGTCCGGGACAGGAGGCCTCAGCCGAGCAGTACTTC
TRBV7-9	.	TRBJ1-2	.	CASSPEREDTF	TGTGCCAGCAGCCCAGAGAGGGAGGACACCTTC
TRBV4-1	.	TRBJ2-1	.	CASSQDLRGDEQFF	TGCGCCAGCAGCCAAGATCTGAGGGGCGATGAGCAGTTCTTC
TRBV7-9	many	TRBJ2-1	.	CASNPPGFYNEQFF	TGTGCCAGCAACCCGCCCGGGTTCTACAATGAGCAGTTCTTC
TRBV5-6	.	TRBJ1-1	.	CASSLGIANTEAFF	TGTGCCAGCAGCTTGGGCATAGCGAACACTGAAGCTTTCTTT
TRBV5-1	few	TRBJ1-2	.	CASSFLTNYGYTF	TGCGCCAGCAGCTTTTTAACTAACTATGGCTACACCTTC
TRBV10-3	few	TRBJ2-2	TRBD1	CAISSSGQRNTGELFF	TGTGCCATCAGTTCCTCGGGACAGAGAAACACCGGGGAGCTGTTTTTT
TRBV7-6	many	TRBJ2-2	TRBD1	CASSQGANGELFF	TGTGCCAGCAGCCAGGGGGCGAACGGGGAGCTGTTTTTT
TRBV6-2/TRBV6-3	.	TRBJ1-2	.	CASSFPLNPGGSYGYTF	TGTGCCAGCAGTTTCCCCCTCAACCCTGGGGGATCCTATGGCTACACCTTC
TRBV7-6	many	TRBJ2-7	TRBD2	CASSPGGVYEQYF	TGTGCCAGCAGCCCGGGGGGTGTCTACGAGCAGTACTTC
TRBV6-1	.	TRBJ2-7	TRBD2	CASTPGLAENYEQYF	TGTGCCAGCACCCCGGGACTAGCGGAGAACTACGAGCAGTACTTC
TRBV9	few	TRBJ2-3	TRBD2	CASSVGEGRENTQYF	TGTGCCAGCAGCGTAGGGGAGGGGCGAGAGAATACGCAGTATTTT
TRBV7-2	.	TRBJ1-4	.	CASSLQGIGEKLFF	TGTGCCAGCAGCTTACAGGGGATTGGGGAAAAACTGTTTTTT
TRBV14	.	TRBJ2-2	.	CASSQSGTYTGELFF	TGTGCCAGCAGCCAATCCGGGACTTACACCGGGGAGCTGTTTTTT
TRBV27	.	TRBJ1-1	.	CASSLFQGIAEAFF	TGTGCCAGCAGTTTATTTCAGGGGATCGCCGAAGCTTTCTTT
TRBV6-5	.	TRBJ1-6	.	CASSYDPGGDNSPLHF	TGTGCCAGCAGTTACGACCCGGGAGGAGATAATTCACCCCTCCACTTT
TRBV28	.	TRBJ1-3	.	CASTPQGGSGNTIYF	TGTGCCAGCACCCCCCAGGGAGGCTCTGGAAACACCATATATTTT
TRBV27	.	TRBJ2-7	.	CASSQGSENYEQYF	TGTGCCAGCAGTCAAGGGTCTGAGAACTACGAGCAGTACTTC
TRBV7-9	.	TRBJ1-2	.	CASSFPTDRSNYGYTF	TGTGCCAGCAGCTTCCCGACAGACCGTTCTAACTATGGCTACACCTTC
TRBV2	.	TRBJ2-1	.	CASNNYSDEQFF	TGTGCCAGCAACAACTACTCGGATGAGCAGTTCTTC
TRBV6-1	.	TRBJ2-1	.	CASSPGRRGDEQFF	TGTGCCAGCAGCCCCGGCCGCCGTGGCGATGAGCAGTTCTTC
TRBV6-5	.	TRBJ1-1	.	CASSYQTGRQNTEAFF	TGTGCCAGCAGTTACCAGACCGGGCGTCAGAACACTGAAGCTTTCTTT
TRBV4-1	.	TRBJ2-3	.	CASSQDPRANTDTQYF	TGCGCCAGCAGCCAAGATCCCCGGGCAAACACAGATACGCAGTATTTT
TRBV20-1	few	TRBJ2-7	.	CSALDSYEQYF	TGCAGTGCCCTGGACAGCTACGAGCAGTACTTC
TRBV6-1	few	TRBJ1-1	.	CASSDRSLAFF	TGTGCCAGCAGTGACCGTTCTTTGGCTTTCTTT